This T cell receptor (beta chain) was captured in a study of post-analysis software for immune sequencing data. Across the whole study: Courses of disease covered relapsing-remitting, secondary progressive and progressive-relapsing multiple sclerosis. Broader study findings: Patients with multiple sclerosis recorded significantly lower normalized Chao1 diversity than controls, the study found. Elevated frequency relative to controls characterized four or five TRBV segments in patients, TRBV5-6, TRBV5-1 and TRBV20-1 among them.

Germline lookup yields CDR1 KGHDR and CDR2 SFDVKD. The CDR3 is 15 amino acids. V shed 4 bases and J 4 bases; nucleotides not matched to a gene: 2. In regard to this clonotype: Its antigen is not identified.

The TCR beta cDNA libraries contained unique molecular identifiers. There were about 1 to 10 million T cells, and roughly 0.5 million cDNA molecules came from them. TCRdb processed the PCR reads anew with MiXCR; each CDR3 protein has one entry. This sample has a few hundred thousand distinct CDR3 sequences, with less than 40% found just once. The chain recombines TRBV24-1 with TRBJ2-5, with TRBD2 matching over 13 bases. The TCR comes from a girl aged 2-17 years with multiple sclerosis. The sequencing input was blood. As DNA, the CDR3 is TGTGCCACCAGTGACGGACTAGCGGGGGTAGAGACCCAGTACTTC. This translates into CATSDGLAGVETQYF.